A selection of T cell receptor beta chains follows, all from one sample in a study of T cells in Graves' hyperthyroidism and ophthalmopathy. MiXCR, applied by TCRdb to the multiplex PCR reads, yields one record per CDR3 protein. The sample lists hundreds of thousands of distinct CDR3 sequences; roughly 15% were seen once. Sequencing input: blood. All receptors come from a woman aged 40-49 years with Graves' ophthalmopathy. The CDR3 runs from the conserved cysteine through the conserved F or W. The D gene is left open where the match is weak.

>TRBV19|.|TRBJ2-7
CASPFGGRPYEQYF
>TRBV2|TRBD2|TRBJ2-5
CASSVQAGGFQETQYF
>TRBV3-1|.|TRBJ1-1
CASSPGKGRATEAFF
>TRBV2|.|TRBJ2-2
CASSEPGELFF
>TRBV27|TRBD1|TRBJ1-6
CASSPVGTGDSPLHF
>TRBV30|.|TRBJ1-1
CAWSPLGNTEAFF
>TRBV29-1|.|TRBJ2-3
CSVLAYGRVDTQYF
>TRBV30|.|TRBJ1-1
CAWSDVYTEAFF
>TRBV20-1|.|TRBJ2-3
CSVTGASTDTRYF
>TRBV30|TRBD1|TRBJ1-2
CAWRGTDYGYTF
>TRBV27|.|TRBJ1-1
CASSLGRVPLNTEAFF
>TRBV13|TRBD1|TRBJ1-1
CASSLGTTGGTEAFF
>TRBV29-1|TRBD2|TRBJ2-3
CSVEGLAEDTDTQYF
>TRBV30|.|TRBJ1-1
CAWSNWANTEAFF
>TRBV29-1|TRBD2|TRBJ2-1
CSVGLAGVTEQFF
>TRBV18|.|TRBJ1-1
CASSPGLQMNTEAFF
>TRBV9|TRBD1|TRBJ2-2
CASSAGTGSPGELFF
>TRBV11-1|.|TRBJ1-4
CASSTLGGYEKLFF
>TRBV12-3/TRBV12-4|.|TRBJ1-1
CASRYTGKDTEAFF
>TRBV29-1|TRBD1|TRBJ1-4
CSVETGGNEKLFF